This TCR beta chain was retrieved from a study of Ad26.COV2.S vaccination and SARS-CoV-2 variants. Study-level results: Using TCR breadth and depth analyses may have led to underestimated total T cell responses. Placebo and vaccine recipients had non-spike TCR breadth that was similar.

As for this clone: Its antigen is currently unknown.

The data were produced by immunoSEQ multiplex PCR, yet TCRdb's version contains in-frame clones alone and is incomplete. Altogether approximately 460,000 clones are present, 80% to 90% being singletons, with the ten largest covering about 1.7%. This sample's treatment: about 20 received Ad26.COV2.S at low or high dose, single or two shots; 5 received placebo; per-sample allocation not given. Specimen acquisition occurred on day 63 following the initial vaccine or placebo injection. Germline V gives CDR1 GTSNPN, CDR2 SVGIG (reference sequence). The CDR3 spans 14 residues. With 0 bases removed from V and 0 bases from J, the gap between germline ends came to 8 bases.

This sample comprised peripheral blood, obtained in a trial of Ad26.COV2.S vaccine versus placebo. This TCR was recovered from a person between 18 and 65 years old who received the Ad26.COV2.S COVID-19 vaccine or a placebo. The gene calls are TRBV30 and TRBJ2-5; D is undetermined. This chain's CDR3 is CAWSVLLHQETQYF. CDR3 coding DNA: TGTGCCTGGAGTGTACTCTTACACCAAGAGACCCAGTACTTC.